This TCR beta chain was found in a study of cytomegalovirus exposure and HLA in healthy donors. General study results and limits: HLA allele associations emerged for 15,000 to 20,000 TCR beta sequences in a later analysis, at 0.05 false discovery rate. Confirmation was obtained in vitro that a few CMV-associated chains are specific for CMV antigens. A later analysis showed TCR association rates differing by HLA locus, peaking at DRB1 and lowest at HLA-C.

CDR1 and CDR2 from the germline V gene are MNHEY and SMNVEV (reference sequence). The CDR3 spans 13 residues. With 5 bases clipped from V and 6 bases from J, the junction kept 7 bases outside the gene matches. To note about this clone: The antigen is not known.

It was with 60 Vbeta and 13 Jbeta primers that the PCR ran. Produced via immunoSEQ multiplex PCR; TCRdb's table is partial and in-frame only. This sample carries about 72,000 clones, about 72% of them seen once, and the ten largest clones take roughly 22%. The sequencing sample was made of PBMCs. The TCR was taken from a man in his forties in good health and CMV-seropositive. V gene TRBV27 combines with J gene TRBJ2-7, with 7 bases matching TRBD1. CDR3 bases: TGTGCCAGCAGTCCAGGGGGTATTCGCGAGCAGTACTTC. Its translation is CASSPGGIREQYF.